The 13 T cell receptor beta chains in this list originate from one sample, sequenced in a study of shared clonotypes between healthy human individuals. Clones were sequenced by immunoSEQ multiplex PCR, and TCRdb holds only the in-frame ones, with some missing. The sample lists fewer than 400,000 clones; over 65% were seen once. Sequencing used memory CD4+ T cells sorted from blood. Subset denoted: CD45RA-negative fraction. All receptors come from a man younger than 45 in good health.

This clone was seen a few times. This rearrangement joins TRBV6-5 to TRBJ2-7; either TRBD1 or TRBD2 may supply D (5 bases each). Trimming removed 3 bases from V and 0 bases from J, with 15 bases in between. Looked up from germline, CDR1 is MNHEY and CDR2 is SVGAGI. The CDR3 consists of 16 residues. In nucleotides, the CDR3 is TGTGCCAGCAGTTATTGGGGGTCTCGGGACTCCTACGAGCAGTACTTC. Translation gives CASSYWGSRDSYEQYF.

This clone was detected a few times. The chain combines TRBV5-6 with TRBJ1-5; D uncertain. There are 16 residues in the CDR3. The germline V and J ends were trimmed by 0 bases and 4 bases, with 14 bases remaining between them. Germline loops: CDR1 SGHDT, CDR2 YYEEEE. CDR3 in amino acids: CASSLAEGRRNQPQHF. In nucleotides, the CDR3 is TGTGCCAGCAGCTTGGCCGAGGGTCGGAGGAATCAGCCCCAGCATTTT.

This clone was seen a few times. The rearrangement joins TRBV10-3 to TRBJ2-1, with 11 nucleotides matching TRBD2. The V segment lost 5 bases and the J segment 7 bases; nucleotides outside the gene matches: 13. The CDR3 contains 17 residues. Germline-derived CDR1 and CDR2 are ENHRY and SYGVKD. CDR3 loop: CAISPTQGRTSGNEQFF. The CDR3, as DNA: TGTGCCATCAGTCCCACCCAAGGTCGGACTAGCGGGAATGAGCAGTTCTTC.

Many counts were recorded for this clone. This sequence joins TRBV9 and TRBJ2-2, with 11 bases fitting TRBD2. The CDR3 has 16 residues. Germline trimming cut 0 bases from V and 4 bases from J; bases unmatched to any gene: 2. Germline V gene sequence: CDR1 SGDLS, CDR2 YYNGEE. DNA of the CDR3: TGTGCCAGCAGCGTAGCTAGCGGGAGGCTCACCGGGGAGCTGTTTTTT. This sequence encodes CASSVASGRLTGELFF.

This chain uses TRBV7-9 with TRBJ2-7; tentatively, D is TRBD1 (5 bases). Trimming pared 3 bases from V and 5 bases from J, leaving 11 bases between. CDR1 and CDR2 (germline): SEHNR, FQNEAQ (reference sequence). This CDR3 is built from 13 residues. For the CDR3, the DNA is TGTGCCAGCAGCTTGGTCAGGGCTAACGAGCAGTACTTC. Protein: CASSLVRANEQYF. Full variable domain (remainder filled in from reference TRBV7-9 and TRBJ2-7): DTGVSQNPRHKITKRGQNVTFRCDPISEHNRLYWYRQTLGQGPEFLTYFQNEAQLEKSRLLSDRFSAERPKGSFSTLEIQRTEQGDSAMYLCASSLVRANEQYFGPGTRLTVT.

The genes are TRBV29-1 and TRBJ2-1; a possible D gene is TRBD2 (6 bases). The V gene lost 4 bases and the J gene lost 8 bases, with 18 bases spanning the gap. From germline, CDR1 is SQVTM and CDR2 ANQGSEA. The CDR3 runs to 14 residues. CDR3 residues: CSVVHDGSRDEQFF. DNA of the CDR3: TGCAGCGTTGTACATGACGGGAGTAGGGATGAGCAGTTCTTC.

The chain recombines TRBV10-3 with TRBJ1-4; no clear D gene. Per germline, CDR1 ENHRY and CDR2 SYGVKD. This CDR3 spans 15 amino acids. V gave up 0 bases and J gave up 8 bases, with 13 bases separating them. In DNA form, the CDR3 reads TGTGCCATCAGTGAGTCGGAGGCCGGAGAGGAAAAACTGTTTTTT. Translation gives CAISESEAGEEKLFF.

The chain couples TRBV6-5 to TRBJ2-1; tentative D call: TRBD2 (6 bases). The CDR3 is made up of 14 amino acids. V was trimmed by 5 bases and J by 10 bases, leaving 18 bases between them. Germline loops: CDR1 MNHEY, CDR2 SVGAGI. The CDR3 protein is CASSASSAHGEQFF. The CDR3 DNA reads as TGTGCCAGCAGTGCTTCTAGCGCCCATGGGGAGCAGTTCTTC.

The chain employs TRBV10-3 and TRBJ1-4, with D maybe TRBD1 (6 bases). The CDR3 length is 16 residues. CDR1 and CDR2 from the germline V gene are ENHRY and SYGVKD. The germline V and J ends were trimmed by 2 bases and 1 base, with 11 bases remaining between them. DNA of the CDR3: TGTGCCATCAGTGAGGGCAGGGGAGGAACTAATGAAAAACTGTTTTTT. Translated: CAISEGRGGTNEKLFF.

This clone was found a few times. The chain carries TRBV2 and TRBJ2-1; D uncertain. CDR1 and CDR2 (germline): SNHLY, FYNNEI. The CDR3 runs 14 residues. V lost 7 bases and J lost 7, with 17 bases in between. In nucleotides, the CDR3 is TGTGCCAGCAAACCCGGGTGGGCGCAGAATGAGCAGTTCTTC. It is translated as CASKPGWAQNEQFF.

This rearrangement joins TRBV18 to TRBJ1-3; D is unresolved. Trimming took off 2 bases at V and 0 bases at J, with 8 bases between the two ends. Germline values: CDR1 KGHSH, CDR2 LQKENI. The CDR3 is 15 residues long. DNA of the CDR3: TGTGCCAGCTCACCAGGGGAAGCCTCTGGAAACACCATATATTTT. It codes for CASSPGEASGNTIYF.

V and J are TRBV18 and TRBJ2-7; 9 bases map to TRBD1. J lost 3 bases, V lost 2 bases, and 8 bases had no gene match. The CDR3 sequence is 16 residues long. Germline V lookup: CDR1 KGHSH, CDR2 LQKENI. CDR3 in amino acids: CASSPMGTGTRYEQYF. CDR3 DNA sequence: TGTGCCAGCTCACCAATGGGGACAGGGACCCGCTACGAGCAGTACTTC.

Remarks on this clone: In the same sample, other DNA sequences code for this CDR3. This chain connects TRBV20-1 to TRBJ2-5, with TRBD1 matching 7 bases. This CDR3 has 11 amino acids. Trimming at V came to 4 bases and at J to 4 bases, leaving 0 bases not matched to a gene. Germline loops: CDR1 DFQATT, CDR2 SNEGSKA (reference sequence). In DNA form, the CDR3 reads TGCAGTGCTACAGGGGGAGAGACCCAGTACTTC. Protein sequence: CSATGGETQYF.